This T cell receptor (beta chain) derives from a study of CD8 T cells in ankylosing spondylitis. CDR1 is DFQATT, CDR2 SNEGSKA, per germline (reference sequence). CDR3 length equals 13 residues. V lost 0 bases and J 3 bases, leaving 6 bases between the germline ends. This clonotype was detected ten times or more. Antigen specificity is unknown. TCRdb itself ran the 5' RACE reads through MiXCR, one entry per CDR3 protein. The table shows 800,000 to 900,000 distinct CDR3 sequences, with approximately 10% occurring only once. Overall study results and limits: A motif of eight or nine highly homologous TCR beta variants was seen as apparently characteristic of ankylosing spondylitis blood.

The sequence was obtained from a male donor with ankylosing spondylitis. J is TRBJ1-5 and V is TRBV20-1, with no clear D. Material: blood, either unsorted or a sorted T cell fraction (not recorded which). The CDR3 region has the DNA TGCAGTGCTAGAGAAGAGAACAATCAGCCCCAGCATTTT. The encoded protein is CSAREENNQPQHF.